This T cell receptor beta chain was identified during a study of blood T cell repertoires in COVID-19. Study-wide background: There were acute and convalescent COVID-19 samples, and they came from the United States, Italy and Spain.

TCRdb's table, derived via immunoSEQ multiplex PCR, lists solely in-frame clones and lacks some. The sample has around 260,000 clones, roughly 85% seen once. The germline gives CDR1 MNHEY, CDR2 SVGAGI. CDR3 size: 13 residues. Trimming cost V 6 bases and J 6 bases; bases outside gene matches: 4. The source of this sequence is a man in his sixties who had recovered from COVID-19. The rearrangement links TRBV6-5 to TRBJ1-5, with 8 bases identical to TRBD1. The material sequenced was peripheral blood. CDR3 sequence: CASRGQGGQPQHF. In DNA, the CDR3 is TGTGCCAGCAGAGGACAGGGAGGTCAGCCCCAGCATTTT.